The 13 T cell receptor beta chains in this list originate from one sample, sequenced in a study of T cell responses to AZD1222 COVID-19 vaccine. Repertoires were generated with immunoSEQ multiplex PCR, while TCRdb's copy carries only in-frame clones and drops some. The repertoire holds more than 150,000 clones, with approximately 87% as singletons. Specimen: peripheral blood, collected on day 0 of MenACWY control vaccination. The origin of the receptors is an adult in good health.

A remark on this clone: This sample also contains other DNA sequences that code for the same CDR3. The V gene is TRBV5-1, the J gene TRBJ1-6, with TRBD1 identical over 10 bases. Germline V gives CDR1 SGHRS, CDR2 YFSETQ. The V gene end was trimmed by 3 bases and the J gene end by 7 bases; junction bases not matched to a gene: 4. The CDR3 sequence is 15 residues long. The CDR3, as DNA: TGCGCCAGCAGCTCTGGACAGGGGGTCAATTCACCCCTCCACTTT. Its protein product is CASSSGQGVNSPLHF.

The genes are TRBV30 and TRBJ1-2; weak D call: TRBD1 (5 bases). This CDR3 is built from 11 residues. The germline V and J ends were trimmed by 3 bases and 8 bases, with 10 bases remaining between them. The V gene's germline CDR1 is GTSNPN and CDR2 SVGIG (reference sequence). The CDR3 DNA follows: TGTGCCTGGAGCAGGGAAAGAGGCTACACCTTC. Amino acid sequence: CAWSRERGYTF. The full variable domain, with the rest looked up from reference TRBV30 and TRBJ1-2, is SQTIHQWPATLVQPVGSPLSLECTVEGTSNPNLYWYRQAAGRGLQLLFYSVGIGQISSEVPQNLSASRPQDRQFILSSKKLLLSDSGFYLCAWSRERGYTFGSGTRLTVV.

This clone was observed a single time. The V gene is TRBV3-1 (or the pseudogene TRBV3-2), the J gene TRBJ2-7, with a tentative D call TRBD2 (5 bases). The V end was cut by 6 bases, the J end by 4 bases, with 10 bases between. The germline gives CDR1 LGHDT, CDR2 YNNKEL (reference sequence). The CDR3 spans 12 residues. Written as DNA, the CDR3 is TGTGCCAGCAGTGCCGGACTTTACGAGCAGTACTTC. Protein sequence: CASSAGLYEQYF.

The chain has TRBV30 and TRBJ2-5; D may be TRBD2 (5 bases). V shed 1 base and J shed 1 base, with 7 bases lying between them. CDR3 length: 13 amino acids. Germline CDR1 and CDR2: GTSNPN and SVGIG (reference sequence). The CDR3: CAWSASGQETQYF. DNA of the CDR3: TGTGCCTGGAGTGCGAGCGGCCAAGAGACCCAGTACTTC.

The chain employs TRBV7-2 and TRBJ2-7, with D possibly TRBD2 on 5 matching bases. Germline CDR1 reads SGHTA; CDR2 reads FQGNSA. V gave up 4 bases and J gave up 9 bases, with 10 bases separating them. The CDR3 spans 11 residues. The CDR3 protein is CASSSGGGQYF. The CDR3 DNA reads TGTGCCAGCAGCTCCGGAGGTGGGCAGTACTTC.

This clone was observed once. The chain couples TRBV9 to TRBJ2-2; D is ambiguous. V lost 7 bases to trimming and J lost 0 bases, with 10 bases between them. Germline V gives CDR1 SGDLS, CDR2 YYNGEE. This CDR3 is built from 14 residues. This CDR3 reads CASEGPANTGELFF. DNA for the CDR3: TGTGCCAGCGAAGGCCCAGCGAACACCGGGGAGCTGTTTTTT.

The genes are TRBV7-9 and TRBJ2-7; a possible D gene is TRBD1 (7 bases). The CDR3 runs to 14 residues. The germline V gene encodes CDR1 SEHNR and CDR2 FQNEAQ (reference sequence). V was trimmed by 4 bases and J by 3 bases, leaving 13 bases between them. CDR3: CASSSRDSHYEQYF. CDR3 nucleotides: TGTGCCAGCAGCTCGCGGGACAGCCACTACGAGCAGTACTTC.

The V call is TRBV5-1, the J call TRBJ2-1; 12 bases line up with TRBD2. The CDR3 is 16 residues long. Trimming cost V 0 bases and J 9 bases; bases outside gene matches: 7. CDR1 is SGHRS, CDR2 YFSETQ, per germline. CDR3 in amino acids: CASSLVPSGGAGEQFF. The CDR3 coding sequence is TGCGCCAGCAGCTTGGTACCTAGCGGGGGGGCCGGTGAGCAGTTCTTC.

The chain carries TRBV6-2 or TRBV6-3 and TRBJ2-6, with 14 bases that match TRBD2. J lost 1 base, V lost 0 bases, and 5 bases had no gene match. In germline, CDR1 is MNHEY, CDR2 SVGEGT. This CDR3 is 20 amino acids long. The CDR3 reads CASSYSLGLAGASGANVLTF. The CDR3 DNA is TGTGCCAGCAGTTACTCCCTGGGACTAGCGGGAGCATCTGGGGCCAACGTCCTGACTTTC.

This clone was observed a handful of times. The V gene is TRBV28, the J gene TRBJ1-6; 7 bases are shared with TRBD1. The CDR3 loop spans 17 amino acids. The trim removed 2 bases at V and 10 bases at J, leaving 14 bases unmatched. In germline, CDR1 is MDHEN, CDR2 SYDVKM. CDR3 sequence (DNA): TGTGCCAGCAGTTTAGAGCCCCCGGCAGGGGGAAGATCACCCCTCCACTTT. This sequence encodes CASSLEPPAGGRSPLHF.

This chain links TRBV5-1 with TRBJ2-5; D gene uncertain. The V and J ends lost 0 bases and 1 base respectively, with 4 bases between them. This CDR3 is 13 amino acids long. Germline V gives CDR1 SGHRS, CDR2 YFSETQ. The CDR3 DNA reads TGCGCCAGCAGCTTGGGTAGCCAAGAGACCCAGTACTTC. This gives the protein CASSLGSQETQYF. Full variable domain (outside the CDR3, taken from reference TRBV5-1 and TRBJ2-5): KAGVTQTPRYLIKTRGQQVTLSCSPISGHRSVSWYQQTPGQGLQFLFEYFSETQRNKGNFPGRFSGRQFSNSRSEMNVSTLELGDSALYLCASSLGSQETQYFGPGTRLLVL.

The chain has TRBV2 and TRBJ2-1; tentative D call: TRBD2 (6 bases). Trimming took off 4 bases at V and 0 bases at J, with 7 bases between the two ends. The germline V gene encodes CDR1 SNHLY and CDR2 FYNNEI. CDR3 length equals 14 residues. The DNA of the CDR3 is TGTGCCAGCAGTGTGGAGGGCTCCTACAATGAGCAGTTCTTC. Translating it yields CASSVEGSYNEQFF.

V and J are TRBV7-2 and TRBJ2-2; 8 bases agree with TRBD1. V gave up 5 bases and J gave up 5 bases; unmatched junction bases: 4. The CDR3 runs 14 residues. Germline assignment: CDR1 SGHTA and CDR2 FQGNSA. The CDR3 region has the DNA TGTGCCAGCAGCCCGCAGGGGGCAACCGGGGAGCTGTTTTTT. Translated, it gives CASSPQGATGELFF.